This T cell receptor beta chain was sequenced for a study of blood T cell repertoires in COVID-19. Across the whole study: The analysed material was cDNA or gDNA that came from T cells, B-cell-depleted T cells, or PBMCs.

Germline CDR1 is LNHDA and CDR2 is SQIVND (reference sequence). There are 17 residues in the CDR3. V lost 3 bases and J lost 4, with 19 bases in between. Allocation to cohorts depended on clinical history reported by the participants. Only in-frame clones appear in the TCRdb table, and some are missing; sequencing was by immunoSEQ multiplex PCR. The sample consists of a few hundred thousand clones, 86% of them appearing once. The sample comprised PBMCs or T cells enriched from blood (not recorded which). The V and J genes are TRBV19 and TRBJ2-1; D might be TRBD2 (7 bases). The TCR originated in a woman younger than 45 who had been exposed to COVID-19. This CDR3 is CASSMVAGATFYNEQFF. CDR3 nucleotide sequence: TGTGCCAGTAGTATGGTGGCGGGGGCCACCTTTTACAATGAGCAGTTCTTC.